This entry is about one T cell receptor beta chain. The CDR3 has 13 amino acids. Looked up from germline, CDR1 is SSHAT and CDR2 is FNYEAQ (reference sequence). The V end lost 5 bases, the J end lost 2 bases, and 9 bases lay between the germline ends. As processed by the authors: By means of reference gene primer amplification, nucleated cell counts were estimated. Repertoires were generated with immunoSEQ multiplex PCR, while TCRdb's copy carries only in-frame clones and drops some. Clonal size and the V and J genes are those of that table, whereas D and trimming came from the DNA. The sample comprises 84,000 or so clones, 85% of which are singletons, and over 9.5% rests with the top ten. The sample is drawn from a study of blood T cell repertoires in COVID-19. Study-wide context: The origin of the acute and convalescent COVID-19 samples was the United States, Italy and Spain. The cDNA or gDNA used as material had been derived from T cells, B-cell-depleted T cells, or PBMCs.

Sequenced input: peripheral blood. J is TRBJ1-2 and V is TRBV7-7, with no clear D. The TCR was taken from a woman in her sixties or seventies with active or convalescent COVID-19. In DNA, the CDR3 is TGTGCCAGCAGCCCTCAACAAAACTATGGCTACACCTTC. Its protein is CASSPQQNYGYTF.